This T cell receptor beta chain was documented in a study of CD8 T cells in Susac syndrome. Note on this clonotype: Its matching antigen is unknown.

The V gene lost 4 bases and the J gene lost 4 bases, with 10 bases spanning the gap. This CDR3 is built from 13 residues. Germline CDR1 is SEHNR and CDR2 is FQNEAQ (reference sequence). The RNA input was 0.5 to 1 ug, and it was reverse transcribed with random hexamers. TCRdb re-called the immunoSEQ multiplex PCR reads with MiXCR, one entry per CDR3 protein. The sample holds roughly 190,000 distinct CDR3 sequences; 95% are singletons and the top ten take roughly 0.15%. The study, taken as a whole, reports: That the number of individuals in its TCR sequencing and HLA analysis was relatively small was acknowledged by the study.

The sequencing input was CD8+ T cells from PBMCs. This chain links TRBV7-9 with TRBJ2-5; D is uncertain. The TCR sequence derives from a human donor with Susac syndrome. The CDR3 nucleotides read TGTGCCAGCAGCTCGGACGCAGTAGAGACCCAGTACTTC. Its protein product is CASSSDAVETQYF. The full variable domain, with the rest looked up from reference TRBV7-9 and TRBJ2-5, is DTGVSQNPRHKITKRGQNVTFRCDPISEHNRLYWYRQTLGQGPEFLTYFQNEAQLEKSRLLSDRFSAERPKGSFSTLEIQRTEQGDSAMYLCASSSDAVETQYFGPGTRLLVL.